Sequencing of this T cell receptor beta chain was carried out in a study of beta chain features in type 1 diabetes. About the study: There were 107,917,701 sorted cells examined across all samples. General study findings and limits: Researchers report that Type 1 diabetes patients had moderately but significantly shorter TCRB CDR3s across all four CD4+ subsets. Across patients, naive, central memory and Treg TCRB repertoires exhibited apparently greater similarity than was observed across healthy donors. The study found fewer insertions and more deletions at VDJ junctions in type 1 diabetes patients.

It was via CD45RO/CCR7/CD25/CD127/CD95/CD27 that CD4+ naive, central memory, regulatory and stem cell-like memory cells were sorted. TCRB transcripts that were expressed got sequenced, as all of the isolated RNA had been reverse transcribed. Libraries were prepared by immunoSEQ multiplex PCR; TCRdb keeps only in-frame clonotypes and omits some of them. This sample yields hundreds of thousands of clones, of which over 12% are seen a single time; 0.03% to 0.04% belongs to the top ten. Regarding this clone: Its target is unknown.

The germline V gene encodes CDR1 SEHNR and CDR2 FQNEAQ (reference sequence). CDR3 length: 13 amino acids. V lost 5 bases and J lost 3, with 8 bases in between. This receptor was identified in a young man with type 1 diabetes. The V call is TRBV7-9, the J call TRBJ1-5, with TRBD1 as a possible D gene (5 bases). Input material: naive CD4+ T cells from blood. Here the CDR3 reads CASSLTDNQPQHF. In DNA form, the CDR3 reads TGTGCCAGCAGCCTGACAGACAATCAGCCCCAGCATTTT.